This TCR beta chain is drawn from a study of blood T cell repertoires in COVID-19. Study-wide context: Acute and convalescent COVID-19 specimens originated in the United States, Italy and Spain. T cells, B-cell-depleted T cells, or PBMCs supplied cDNA or gDNA.

The junction had 16 bases not matched to a gene; V was cut back by 0 bases and J by 4 bases. CDR1 is SGHTS, CDR2 YDEGEE, per germline. The CDR3 totals 19 residues. Authors' data handling: Reference gene primer amplification gave estimated nucleated cell counts. This table comes from immunoSEQ multiplex PCR, and its TCRdb copy is limited to in-frame clones, with some not included. The DNA was the basis for D and trimming; V, J and clone size are from that table. In the table there are 88,000 or so clones, 85% of which are singletons. The chain has TRBV5-8 and TRBJ2-3; 8 nucleotides match TRBD2. Sequenced material: peripheral blood. The receptor comes from a man in his sixties with acute or convalescent COVID-19. As DNA, the CDR3 is TGTGCCAGCAGCTTGGTTGCCTCTATAGCGGGACCGAGTTCAGATACGCAGTATTTT. This gives the protein CASSLVASIAGPSSDTQYF.